Only one count was recorded for the clone carrying this T cell receptor beta chain. TCRdb's copy holds only in-frame clones and misses some; the assay was immunoSEQ multiplex PCR. The repertoire holds approximately 100,000 clones, with roughly 57% as singletons. CDR1 and CDR2 (germline): SGHNT, YENEEA. Trimming took 4 bases from V and 2 from J; bases not matched to a gene: 7. This CDR3 has 15 amino acids. The sample is drawn from a study of cytotoxic CD8 clonotypes in ibrutinib-treated CLL. Study in general: A median 12 months of treatment, range 6 to 36, preceded the collection of response samples.

This sample comprised PBMCs, obtained after 24 months of ibrutinib treatment. The chain has TRBV11-3 and TRBJ1-1; TRBD1 agrees at 7 bases. The origin of this receptor is a human donor with chronic lymphocytic leukemia. In DNA form, the CDR3 reads TGTGCCAGCAGCTCCTCGGGACAGAGAAACACTGAAGCTTTCTTT. As protein: CASSSSGQRNTEAFF.